These 29 T cell receptor beta chains share one sample of origin, sequenced in a study of cytomegalovirus exposure and HLA in healthy donors. The primer mix had 60 Vbeta and 13 Jbeta primers. The table came from immunoSEQ multiplex PCR; TCRdb's copy has only in-frame clones and leaves some out. The sample records fewer than 250,000 clones, about 80% being singletons. Sequenced sample: PBMCs. The receptors stem from a woman under 40 in good health and CMV-seropositive.

This clone was picked up one time. This chain connects TRBV7-9 to TRBJ2-2; D may be TRBD2 (5 bases). Trimming removed 5 bases at V and 6 bases at J, with 7 bases between. CDR1 and CDR2 from the germline V gene are SEHNR and FQNEAQ (reference sequence). The CDR3 contains 12 residues. The CDR3 is CASSPGAGELFF. CDR3 sequence (DNA): TGTGCCAGCAGCCCCGGGGCCGGGGAGCTGTTTTTT.

This clone has a single count. The chain links TRBV6-5 to TRBJ1-2; TRBD1 is a possible D gene (5 bases). Germline V gene lookup returns CDR1 MNHEY and CDR2 SVGAGI. The germline V and J ends were trimmed by 3 bases and 1 base, with 12 bases remaining between them. This CDR3 contains 15 residues. CDR3 sequence (DNA): TGTGCCAGCAGTTATTTGACAGATATTAACTATGGCTACACCTTC. Translating gives CASSYLTDINYGYTF.

The V call is TRBV28, the J call TRBJ2-2, with D hard to call. Germline V gene sequence: CDR1 MDHEN, CDR2 SYDVKM. The length of the CDR3 is 15 residues. V lost 3 bases and J lost 3, with 11 bases in between. CDR3: CASSFFPRHTGELFF. In nucleotides, the CDR3 is TGTGCCAGCAGTTTCTTCCCTAGACACACCGGGGAGCTGTTTTTT. Full variable domain (outside the CDR3, taken from reference TRBV28 and TRBJ2-2): DVKVTQSSRYLVKRTGEKVFLECVQDMDHENMFWYRQDPGLGLRLIYFSYDVKMKEKGDIPEGYSVSREKKERFSLILESASTNQTSMYLCASSFFPRHTGELFFGEGSRLTVL.

The J gene is TRBJ2-7, the V gene TRBV7-2; tentative D call: TRBD2 (6 bases). Germline values: CDR1 SGHTA, CDR2 FQGNSA. The ends were cut back, 4 bases at V and 6 bases at J, with 13 bases in the middle. This CDR3 is built from 13 residues. The CDR3 loop is CASSWGTGGEQYF. The CDR3 nucleotides read TGTGCCAGCAGCTGGGGGACTGGCGGCGAGCAGTACTTC.

The rearrangement joins TRBV28 to TRBJ2-1; 9 bases map to TRBD1. CDR1 MDHEN and CDR2 SYDVKM come from the germline V gene. The CDR3 spans 15 residues. V shed 7 bases, J shed 8 bases, and the junction held 12 bases outside the gene matches. In nucleotides, the CDR3 is TGTGCCAGCACCTATAGGGACAGGGAGGATCATGAGCAGTTCTTC. Protein: CASTYRDREDHEQFF.

The V and J genes are TRBV28 and TRBJ2-7; 8 positions agree with TRBD2. CDR1 is MDHEN and CDR2 is SYDVKM in the germline V gene. CDR3 size: 14 residues. After removal of 8 bases from V and 1 base from J, the junction contained 7 bases not matched to a gene. The CDR3 bases are TGTGCCAGCCGGGGGGGTAGCGAGTCCTACGAGCAGTACTTC. Translation: CASRGGSESYEQYF.

The chain is built from TRBV6-1 and TRBJ2-7; D may be TRBD1 (6 bases). Trimming took 4 bases from V and 2 from J, leaving 15 bases between them. The germline V gene has CDR1 MNHNS and CDR2 SASEGT. The CDR3 runs 15 residues. The CDR3 DNA reads TGTGCCAGCAGTGTAGGACAGCCCATTACCTACGAGCAGTACTTC. Protein product: CASSVGQPITYEQYF.

This clone was found a few times. The chain combines TRBV18 with TRBJ2-7; 7 bases line up with TRBD1. The CDR3 length is 13 residues. V gave up 3 bases and J gave up 5 bases; unmatched junction bases: 4. Germline CDR1 and CDR2: KGHSH and LQKENI. The CDR3 loop is CASSPTTGHEQYF. The DNA of the CDR3 is TGTGCCAGCTCACCCACGACAGGGCACGAGCAGTACTTC.

The CDR3 region has the DNA TGTGCCAGTAGTGTCCACAGGAGCTTGAACACTGAAGCTTTCTTT. Translation gives CASSVHRSLNTEAFF. The rearrangement joins TRBV19 to TRBJ1-1, with D possibly matching TRBD1 (5 bases). Trimming took 5 bases from V and 0 from J, leaving 13 bases between them. Germline CDR1 reads LNHDA; CDR2 reads SQIVND (reference sequence). The CDR3 contains 15 residues.

The CDR3 nucleotides are TGTGCCAGTAGTATAGGTAGGGGCGAGAATTCACCCCTCCACTTT. Protein product: CASSIGRGENSPLHF. This rearrangement joins TRBV19 to TRBJ1-6; weak D call: TRBD1 (5 bases). The CDR3 is made up of 15 amino acids. From germline, CDR1 is LNHDA and CDR2 SQIVND (reference sequence). V was cut by 1 base and J by 7 bases, with 11 bases left in between.

A single count supports this clone. The chain uses TRBV2 and TRBJ2-7; D gene unclear. The V and J ends lost 3 bases and 6 bases respectively, with 15 bases between them. Germline CDR1 SNHLY, CDR2 FYNNEI. The CDR3 sequence is 14 residues long. In DNA, the CDR3 is TGTGCCAGCAGTGAGGCAGGAAGCCCCCGCGAGCAGTACTTC. Its protein is CASSEAGSPREQYF.

The J gene is TRBJ2-7, the V gene TRBV11-2; D unclear. Germline values: CDR1 SGHAT, CDR2 FQNNGV. The CDR3 is 14 amino acids. Trimming stripped 3 bases from V and 3 bases from J, with 12 bases between. CDR3: CASSFLGGNYEQYF. As DNA, the CDR3 is TGTGCCAGCAGCTTTCTCGGCGGAAACTACGAGCAGTACTTC.

The chain couples TRBV5-1 to TRBJ1-1; D might be TRBD1 (6 bases). CDR1 is SGHRS and CDR2 is YFSETQ in the germline V gene. The CDR3 contains 15 residues. V lost 0 bases to trimming and J lost 4 bases, with 13 bases between them. The CDR3 sequence is CASSLGGGSGTEAFF. CDR3 nucleotide sequence: TGCGCCAGCAGCTTGGGGGGGGGCTCGGGCACTGAAGCTTTCTTT. Together with reference TRBV5-1 and TRBJ1-1, the CDR3 gives the full variable domain: KAGVTQTPRYLIKTRGQQVTLSCSPISGHRSVSWYQQTPGQGLQFLFEYFSETQRNKGNFPGRFSGRQFSNSRSEMNVSTLELGDSALYLCASSLGGGSGTEAFFGQGTRLTVV.

The rearrangement joins TRBV18 to TRBJ1-6, with a tentative D call TRBD1 (5 bases). CDR3 length: 15 residues. Germline V gene sequence: CDR1 KGHSH, CDR2 LQKENI. V shed 3 bases and J shed 7 bases, with 13 bases lying between them. The CDR3 reads CASSPGRVQNSPLHF. The CDR3 DNA is TGTGCCAGCTCACCGGGCAGGGTGCAGAATTCACCCCTCCACTTT.

The chain links TRBV6-5 to TRBJ2-1, with a possible D match to TRBD1 (5 bases). The germline V gene has CDR1 MNHEY and CDR2 SVGAGI. Trimming shortened V by 0 bases and J by 8 bases, and 11 bases separated the two germline ends. The CDR3 runs to 14 residues. Here the CDR3 reads CASSYSQGFYEQFF. In DNA, the CDR3 is TGTGCCAGCAGTTACTCGCAGGGTTTCTATGAGCAGTTCTTC.

In DNA form, the CDR3 reads TGTGCCAGCAGTTTGGCTGAGGTTAGCAACACTGAAGCTTTCTTT. Translation: CASSLAEVSNTEAFF. The rearrangement links TRBV28 to TRBJ1-1; D uncertain. The germline gives CDR1 MDHEN, CDR2 SYDVKM. This CDR3 spans 15 amino acids. V was clipped by 3 bases and J by 2 bases, with 13 bases between them.

The rearrangement joins TRBV5-5 to TRBJ2-1, with TRBD2 matching 7 bases. The germline V gene encodes CDR1 SGHKS and CDR2 YYEKEE (reference sequence). V lost 1 base to trimming and J lost 3 bases; unmatched junction nucleotides: 7. The CDR3 is made up of 16 amino acids. CDR3 sequence (DNA): TGTGCCAGCAGCTTGATGGCTAGCGGATTCTACAATGAGCAGTTCTTC. Residues: CASSLMASGFYNEQFF.

The chain links TRBV9 to TRBJ1-1; the D is unclear. Trimming removed 4 bases at V and 8 bases at J, with 12 bases between. Germline values: CDR1 SGDLS, CDR2 YYNGEE. This CDR3 has 12 residues. The CDR3 region has the DNA TGTGCCAGCAGCACACCGAGGAGGGAAGCTTTCTTT. This encodes CASSTPRREAFF.

The V call is TRBV9, the J call TRBJ2-1, with TRBD2 matching 11 bases. Trimming cost V 0 bases and J 5 bases; bases outside gene matches: 4. The germline V gene has CDR1 SGDLS and CDR2 YYNGEE. The CDR3 runs to 16 residues. The CDR3 protein is CASSVGLAGGHNEQFF. In DNA form, the CDR3 reads TGTGCCAGCAGCGTAGGGCTAGCGGGGGGACACAATGAGCAGTTCTTC.

This sequence joins TRBV5-6 and TRBJ1-2; weak D call: TRBD1 (6 bases). Germline V lookup: CDR1 SGHDT, CDR2 YYEEEE. V lost 5 bases to trimming and J lost 11 bases, with 13 bases between them. The CDR3 length is 11 residues. The CDR3 loop reads CASRVSGQYTF. CDR3 bases: TGTGCCAGCAGAGTATCAGGACAGTACACCTTC.

The chain uses TRBV2 and TRBJ1-2; D perhaps matches TRBD1 (6 bases). The CDR3 runs 20 residues. Trimming stripped 4 bases from V and 3 bases from J, with 30 bases between. Germline V lookup: CDR1 SNHLY, CDR2 FYNNEI. The CDR3 reads CASSVGAGIFGIVLDYGYTF. The CDR3, as DNA: TGTGCCAGCAGTGTGGGGGCAGGGATTTTCGGTATCGTGCTGGACTATGGCTACACCTTC.

The rearrangement joins TRBV2 to TRBJ2-3; D is uncertain. This CDR3 comprises 14 residues. Germline V gives CDR1 SNHLY, CDR2 FYNNEI. V was trimmed by 2 bases and J by 6 bases, leaving 12 bases between them. CDR3 sequence (DNA): TGTGCCAGCAGTGAAAACATTGAGGCGGATACGCAGTATTTT. This gives the protein CASSENIEADTQYF.

There are a few counts of this clone. The chain joins TRBV19 to TRBJ2-1, with 8 bases matching TRBD2. Germline CDR1 and CDR2: LNHDA and SQIVND (reference sequence). There are 15 residues in the CDR3. J gave up 4 bases and V 7 bases, and 9 bases lay outside the gene matches. The CDR3: CASNPTSEVYNEQFF. CDR3 DNA: TGTGCCAGTAACCCGACTAGCGAGGTTTACAATGAGCAGTTCTTC. The full variable domain, rest sourced from reference TRBV19 and TRBJ2-1, is DGGITQSPKYLFRKEGQNVTLSCEQNLNHDAMYWYRQDPGQGLRLIYYSQIVNDFQKGDIAEGYSVSREKKESFPLTVTSAQKNPTAFYLCASNPTSEVYNEQFFGPGTRLTVL.

As DNA, the CDR3 is TGTGCCAGTAGTATCCTAGCGGGAGGGGTTACCGGGGAGCTGTTTTTT. As protein: CASSILAGGVTGELFF. The chain links TRBV19 to TRBJ2-2; TRBD2 matches 12 bases. Germline V gene data show CDR1 as LNHDA and CDR2 as SQIVND (reference sequence). The CDR3 covers 16 residues. Trimming took 3 bases from V and 5 from J; bases not matched to a gene: 4.

The rearrangement links TRBV5-5 to TRBJ2-4, with 7 bases lining up with TRBD2. Germline V gene sequence: CDR1 SGHKS, CDR2 YYEKEE (reference sequence). The V and J ends lost 0 bases and 9 bases, in that order; junction bases with no gene match: 12. The CDR3 loop spans 16 amino acids. The CDR3: CASSLVLTGGGSIQYF. The CDR3, as DNA: TGTGCCAGCAGCTTGGTCCTGACGGGAGGCGGGAGCATTCAGTACTTC.

V and J are TRBV4-1 and TRBJ2-1; 10 nucleotides agree with TRBD2. This CDR3 contains 17 residues. Germline V CDR1 and CDR2: MGHRA, YSYEKL. The trim removed 2 bases at V and 3 bases at J, leaving 7 bases unmatched. The CDR3 sequence is CASSQYSGRKLYNEQFF. Here the CDR3 DNA reads TGCGCCAGCAGCCAATATAGCGGGAGGAAGCTCTACAATGAGCAGTTCTTC.

The chain carries TRBV13 and TRBJ1-2, with 7 bases lining up with TRBD1. The V and J ends lost 5 bases and 4 bases, in that order; junction bases with no gene match: 7. Per germline, CDR1 PRHDT and CDR2 FYEKMQ (reference sequence). The CDR3 has 14 residues. The CDR3 DNA reads TGTGCCAGCAGCCCCGGTGACAGGGCCTATGGCTACACCTTC. Translating gives CASSPGDRAYGYTF.

The chain is built from TRBV28 and TRBJ2-1; 7 nucleotides align to TRBD2. Germline loops: CDR1 MDHEN, CDR2 SYDVKM. After removal of 6 bases from V and 1 base from J, the junction contained 3 bases not matched to a gene. The CDR3 has 14 residues. The CDR3 protein is CASSGLVSYNEQFF. The CDR3 DNA sequence: TGTGCCAGCAGCGGACTAGTTTCCTACAATGAGCAGTTCTTC.

The chain has TRBV4-3 and TRBJ1-1; possible D gene TRBD1, 5 bases. This CDR3 contains 13 residues. Trimming removed 4 bases at V and 8 bases at J, with 14 bases between. CDR1 and CDR2 from the germline V gene are LGHNA and YSLEER. CDR3 nucleotide sequence: TGCGCCAGCAGCCCAGCCGGGCGGACAGAAGCTTTCTTT. This sequence encodes CASSPAGRTEAFF.